This is a list of T cell receptor beta chains from one sample in a study of cytomegalovirus exposure and HLA in healthy donors. Generated by immunoSEQ multiplex PCR, the TCRdb table keeps only in-frame clones and is missing some. The sample has over 85,000 clones; roughly three quarters are singletons. The sample comprised PBMCs. Receptors originate from a male donor in good health and CMV-seropositive. CDR3s include the opening cysteine and the closing phenylalanine or tryptophan. A D gene is named only where the DNA matches it firmly. The size entry is marked missing in some rows and otherwise reads once, few, many or a size class.

clone size	V gene	J gene	D gene	CDR3 protein	CDR3 DNA
-	TRBV5-1	TRBJ2-5	TRBD1	CASSPGTGGYQETQYF	TGCGCCAGCAGCCCGGGGACAGGGGGATACCAAGAGACCCAGTACTTC
-	TRBV7-2	TRBJ2-1	-	CASSLLGLRDNEQFF	TGTGCCAGCAGTTTACTTGGACTGCGGGACAATGAGCAGTTCTTC
-	TRBV6-5	TRBJ2-7	TRBD1	CASTPGQGGEQYF	TGTGCCAGCACTCCGGGACAGGGGGGCGAGCAGTACTTC
-	TRBV2	TRBJ2-7	-	CASKAERYEQYF	TGTGCCAGCAAGGCGGAGCGGTACGAGCAGTACTTC
-	TRBV11-3	TRBJ2-7	TRBD1	CASSLDRFGEQYF	TGTGCCAGCAGCTTGGACAGGTTCGGTGAGCAGTACTTC
-	TRBV7-3	TRBJ2-1	-	CASSLRPDSNNEQFF	TGTGCCAGCAGCTTGCGTCCGGATAGCAACAATGAGCAGTTCTTC
-	TRBV2	TRBJ1-2	-	CASSDTTGTKGYTF	TGTGCCAGCAGCGACACCACAGGCACGAAAGGCTACACCTTC
-	TRBV29-1	TRBJ2-1	TRBD2	CSVPPGLAVNEQFF	TGCAGCGTTCCCCCGGGACTAGCGGTAAATGAGCAGTTCTTC
-	TRBV4-2	TRBJ2-1	TRBD2	CASSQGPGTSSSSTLYNEQFF	TGTGCCAGCAGCCAAGGCCCCGGGACTAGTTCCTCATCTACCTTATACAATGAGCAGTTCTTC
-	TRBV7-3	TRBJ2-6	TRBD2	CASSRIAGGHSGANGLTF	TGTGCCAGCAGCCGAATAGCGGGAGGGCACTCTGGGGCCAACGGCCTGACTTTC
once	TRBV19	TRBJ2-5	TRBD1	CATRARTGAPNLQETQYF	TGTGCCACTAGGGCCCGGACAGGGGCCCCAAACTTACAAGAGACCCAGTACTTC
-	TRBV18	TRBJ2-7	TRBD1	CASSSGQGITEQYF	TGTGCCAGCTCATCCGGACAGGGTATTACCGAGCAGTACTTC
-	TRBV7-9	TRBJ2-7	TRBD2	CSSSSGTSGPFSYEQYF	TGTTCCAGCAGCTCCGGGACTAGCGGACCATTTAGCTACGAGCAGTACTTC
-	TRBV5-4	TRBJ2-7	-	CASSLGTGLTYEQYF	TGTGCCAGCAGCTTAGGAACAGGGCTAACCTACGAGCAGTACTTC
-	TRBV7-2	TRBJ1-1	TRBD1	CASSLGQGSTEAFF	TGTGCCAGCAGCTTAGGACAGGGGTCCACTGAAGCTTTCTTT
-	TRBV28	TRBJ2-5	TRBD1	CASSGAGGWRETQYF	TGTGCCAGCAGTGGGGCAGGGGGTTGGCGAGAGACCCAGTACTTC
-	TRBV7-2	TRBJ2-1	TRBD2	CASSLGLAGGAARNEQFF	TGTGCCAGCAGCCTCGGACTAGCGGGAGGGGCGGCGCGCAATGAGCAGTTCTTC
-	TRBV7-6	TRBJ1-6	-	CASSLGGRAGNSPLHF	TGTGCCAGCAGCTTAGGGGGCAGGGCGGGGAATTCACCCCTCCACTTT
-	TRBV6-5	TRBJ2-3	TRBD2	CASSYRGLVTDTQYF	TGTGCCAGCAGTTATCGAGGACTAGTCACAGATACGCAGTATTTT
-	TRBV5-4	TRBJ2-3	TRBD2	CASSLPRGRARADTQYF	TGTGCCAGCAGCTTGCCCCGCGGGAGGGCCCGGGCAGATACGCAGTATTTT
few	TRBV19	TRBJ1-4	TRBD1	CASSPETGKANEKLFF	TGTGCCAGTAGTCCGGAGACAGGGAAGGCTAATGAAAAACTGTTTTTT
-	TRBV7-6	TRBJ1-1	-	CASSLGGQNTEAFF	TGTGCCAGCAGCTTAGGAGGACAGAACACTGAAGCTTTCTTT
-	TRBV28	TRBJ1-1	-	CASSSTLNTEAFF	TGTGCCAGCAGTTCGACATTGAACACTGAAGCTTTCTTT
-	TRBV5-1	TRBJ2-2	TRBD2	CASSFTPASGRSNTGELFF	TGCGCCAGCAGCTTTACTCCGGCTAGCGGGAGATCAAACACCGGGGAGCTGTTTTTT
-	TRBV11-2	TRBJ2-2	TRBD2	CASSSSGGNTGELFF	TGTGCCAGCAGCTCCAGCGGGGGGAACACCGGGGAGCTGTTTTTT
-	TRBV19	TRBJ1-2	-	CASSLREPEMRGYTF	TGTGCCAGTAGTCTCCGGGAGCCTGAAATGAGGGGCTACACCTTC
-	TRBV6-5	TRBJ2-3	TRBD2	CASSFSGREEDTQYF	TGTGCCAGCAGTTTCAGCGGGAGGGAGGAAGATACGCAGTATTTT
few	TRBV7-9	TRBJ2-5	-	CASSQPLKGAGSGETQYF	TGTGCCAGCAGCCAACCACTCAAGGGGGCGGGGTCGGGGGAGACCCAGTACTTC
-	TRBV19	TRBJ1-5	TRBD1	CASSPDGQGYQPQHF	TGTGCCAGTAGCCCAGACGGACAGGGGTATCAGCCCCAGCATTTT
-	TRBV7-3	TRBJ2-1	-	CASGGRGSDEQFF	TGTGCCAGCGGAGGGCGGGGATCCGATGAGCAGTTCTTC
-	TRBV28	TRBJ1-1	TRBD1	CASSLGDRGNTEAFF	TGTGCCAGCAGTTTAGGGGACAGGGGCAACACTGAAGCTTTCTTT
-	TRBV28	TRBJ1-6	TRBD1	CASSPDRGGSPLHF	TGTGCCAGCAGTCCGGACAGGGGCGGTTCACCCCTCCACTTT
-	TRBV23-1	TRBJ2-7	-	CASSLRAFRGEQYF	TGCGCCAGCAGTCTTAGGGCCTTTAGGGGCGAGCAGTACTTC
-	TRBV4-2	TRBJ2-5	TRBD2	CASSQETGTSGVRQETQYF	TGTGCCAGCAGCCAAGAAACCGGGACTAGCGGGGTACGACAAGAGACCCAGTACTTC
-	TRBV5-5	TRBJ2-7	-	CASSEQGYEQYF	TGTGCCAGCAGCGAACAGGGTTACGAGCAGTACTTC
-	TRBV2	TRBJ2-5	TRBD2	CASRGRGSWETQYF	TGTGCCAGCAGGGGGCGGGGGAGTTGGGAGACCCAGTACTTC
-	TRBV19	TRBJ2-7	-	CASTAAHSYEQYF	TGTGCCAGTACCGCGGCTCACTCCTACGAGCAGTACTTC
few	TRBV5-1	TRBJ2-7	TRBD1	CASSGTGTGTNEQYF	TGCGCCAGCAGCGGGACCGGGACAGGGACAAACGAGCAGTACTTC
-	TRBV5-4	TRBJ2-1	TRBD2	CASSLGPQTSGVYNEQFF	TGTGCCAGCAGCTTGGGTCCCCAAACTAGCGGAGTTTACAATGAGCAGTTCTTC
-	TRBV11-3	TRBJ2-3	-	CASSLGRAPSTDTQYF	TGTGCCAGCAGCTTAGGGAGAGCTCCTAGCACAGATACGCAGTATTTT
-	TRBV6-1	TRBJ1-4	-	CASSVGTTGTNEKLFF	TGTGCCAGCAGTGTAGGGACAACCGGGACTAATGAAAAACTGTTTTTT
-	TRBV5-6	TRBJ1-6	-	CASLTFDRLGAYSPLHF	TGTGCCAGCCTAACCTTCGACAGGCTTGGAGCCTATTCACCCCTCCACTTT
-	TRBV28	TRBJ2-1	TRBD2	CASSQTSGRNEQFF	TGTGCCAGCAGTCAGACTAGCGGGAGAAATGAGCAGTTCTTC
-	TRBV5-4	TRBJ2-3	-	CASRVIPGKDPDTQYF	TGTGCCAGCAGGGTTATACCCGGGAAGGATCCCGATACGCAGTATTTT
-	TRBV11-2	TRBJ1-2	TRBD1	CASSPGQDYGYTF	TGTGCCAGCAGCCCCGGACAGGACTATGGCTACACCTTC
-	TRBV4-3	TRBJ1-3	TRBD1	CASSLDRESGNTIYF	TGCGCCAGCAGCCTCGACAGGGAATCTGGAAACACCATATATTTT
-	TRBV7-9	TRBJ2-1	-	CASSLGGNSYNEQLF	TGTGCCAGCAGCTTAGGAGGGAACTCCTACAATGAGCAGCTCTTC
once	TRBV5-6	TRBJ2-7	-	CASRGPGAYEQYF	TGTGCCAGCAGGGGCCCGGGAGCGTACGAGCAGTACTTC
-	TRBV11-3	TRBJ2-5	-	CASSLGQGQETQYF	TGTGCCAGCAGCTTAGGGCAGGGCCAAGAGACCCAGTACTTC
-	TRBV7-9	TRBJ2-5	-	CSSRHTRGVIPEAQYF	TGTTCCAGCAGACATACCCGTGGCGTTATCCCAGAGGCCCAGTACTTC
few	TRBV5-1	TRBJ2-1	TRBD2	CASSWGGSSYNEQFF	TGCGCCAGCAGCTGGGGAGGGAGCTCCTACAATGAGCAGTTCTTC